One and the same sample provided the 27 T cell receptor beta chains below, sequenced in a study of control samples from healthy donors and cancer patients. The method was immunoSEQ multiplex PCR; TCRdb's version includes in-frame clones alone and lacks a portion of them. Here the sample spans roughly 43,000 clones, about 89% being singletons. Source material: PBMCs. The receptor set was obtained from a woman aged 55 to 70 with lung cancer.

The chain employs TRBV12-5 and TRBJ2-7; D is unclear. The germline CDR1 and CDR2 sequences are LGHNT and FRNRAP. Trimming shortened V by 5 bases and J by 2 bases, and 13 bases separated the two germline ends. This CDR3 comprises 14 residues. CDR3: CASGPLGRAYEQYF. CDR3 DNA: TGTGCTAGTGGTCCCCTAGGACGGGCCTACGAGCAGTACTTC.

V is TRBV7-6 and J is TRBJ2-7, with TRBD2 as a possible D gene (5 bases). The germline gives CDR1 SGHVS, CDR2 FNYEAQ. Trimming pared 3 bases from V and 4 bases from J, leaving 13 bases between. The CDR3 is 14 amino acids. The CDR3 reads CASSLTAEGYEQYF. The DNA of the CDR3 is TGTGCCAGCAGCTTGACGGCTGAGGGTTACGAGCAGTACTTC.

V usage is TRBV13 and J usage is TRBJ2-1; D possibly corresponds to TRBD2 (5 bases). The CDR3 is made up of 15 amino acids. The V gene's germline CDR1 is PRHDT and CDR2 FYEKMQ (reference sequence). Trimming removed 5 bases from V and 4 bases from J, with 15 bases in between. DNA of the CDR3: TGTGCCAGCAGCCCCGGTCCTAGCAGTTACAATGAGCAGTTCTTC. Encoded protein: CASSPGPSSYNEQFF.

This chain joins TRBV2 and TRBJ1-4; 7 bases match TRBD1. The germline gives CDR1 SNHLY, CDR2 FYNNEI. Trimming at V came to 6 bases and at J to 11 bases, leaving 6 bases not matched to a gene. This CDR3 has 12 amino acids. CDR3 nucleotides: TGTGCCAGCAGATCAGACAGGGACAAACTGTTTTTT. As protein: CASRSDRDKLFF. Together with reference TRBV2 and TRBJ1-4, the CDR3 gives the full variable domain: EPEVTQTPSHQVTQMGQEVILRCVPISNHLYFYWYRQILGQKVEFLVSFYNNEISEKSEIFDDQFSVERPDGSNFTLKIRSTKLEDSAMYFCASRSDRDKLFFGSGTQLSVL.

The chain combines TRBV9 with TRBJ2-1, with 13 bases fitting TRBD2. The CDR3 has 15 amino acids. V gave up 7 bases and J gave up 9 bases; unmatched junction bases: 10. Germline CDR1 is SGDLS and CDR2 is YYNGEE. The CDR3: CASGSLGLAGSEQFF. CDR3 nucleotide sequence: TGTGCCAGCGGTAGCCTGGGACTAGCGGGAAGTGAGCAGTTCTTC.

V and J are TRBV2 and TRBJ1-1, with a possible D match to TRBD1 (5 bases). Looked up from germline, CDR1 is SNHLY and CDR2 is FYNNEI. The length of the CDR3 is 16 residues. The ends were cut back, 1 base at V and 1 base at J, with 13 bases in the middle. The DNA of the CDR3 is TGTGCCAGCAGTGAAGAAATCGGGACGGCGAACACTGAAGCTTTCTTT. Translation gives CASSEEIGTANTEAFF.

The chain has TRBV5-1 and TRBJ2-7; TRBD2 matches 12 bases. V trimming: 0 bases; J trimming: 4 bases; junction bases outside the gene matches: 8. CDR3 length equals 17 residues. Germline-derived CDR1 and CDR2 are SGHRS and YFSETQ. CDR3 nucleotides: TGCGCCAGCAGCTTGGTGGGGACTAGCGGGTGGAGTTACGAGCAGTACTTC. Protein: CASSLVGTSGWSYEQYF. Together with reference TRBV5-1 and TRBJ2-7, the CDR3 gives the full variable domain: KAGVTQTPRYLIKTRGQQVTLSCSPISGHRSVSWYQQTPGQGLQFLFEYFSETQRNKGNFPGRFSGRQFSNSRSEMNVSTLELGDSALYLCASSLVGTSGWSYEQYFGPGTRLTVT.

A few counts support this clone. The V and J genes are TRBV7-9 and TRBJ1-2, with D hard to call. CDR1 and CDR2 (germline): SEHNR, FQNEAQ (reference sequence). The ends were cut back, 3 bases at V and 0 bases at J, with 8 bases in the middle. The CDR3 is 14 amino acids. In DNA form, the CDR3 reads TGTGCCAGCAGCTTTAGGGCATCTAACTATGGCTACACCTTC. Translation: CASSFRASNYGYTF.

The V and J genes are TRBV7-9 and TRBJ1-2; D gene unclear. V was trimmed by 5 bases and J by 4 bases, leaving 11 bases between them. This CDR3 has 13 amino acids. The germline CDR1 and CDR2 sequences are SEHNR and FQNEAQ (reference sequence). The CDR3 DNA reads as TGTGCCAGCAGCAAAGAAGATCTCTATGGCTACACCTTC. Protein sequence: CASSKEDLYGYTF.

This clone occurred a few times. The CDR3 here is CAISEVIAGVDNEQFF. The CDR3 nucleotides are TGTGCCATCAGTGAGGTAATAGCGGGAGTAGATAATGAGCAGTTCTTC. The chain uses TRBV10-3 and TRBJ2-1, with 9 bases matching TRBD2. Trimming at V came to 2 bases and at J to 7 bases, leaving 9 bases not matched to a gene. The CDR3 is 16 amino acids. The germline V gene encodes CDR1 ENHRY and CDR2 SYGVKD.

V and J are TRBV7-9 and TRBJ1-6; perhaps TRBD1 as D (6 bases). Germline V gives CDR1 SEHNR, CDR2 FQNEAQ (reference sequence). CDR3 length equals 15 residues. V was shortened by 7 bases and J by 6 bases, with 16 bases between the two germline ends. CDR3 in amino acids: CASNSRGRGNSPLHF. The CDR3 DNA sequence: TGTGCCAGCAACTCCAGGGGAAGGGGTAATTCACCCCTCCACTTT.

Concerning this clone itself: Other DNA sequences within the sample encode an identical CDR3. The V call is TRBV6-5, the J call TRBJ1-5, with D possibly matching TRBD1 (5 bases). This CDR3 comprises 12 residues. In germline, CDR1 is MNHEY, CDR2 SVGAGI. Trimming removed 8 bases at V and 1 base at J, with 6 bases between. The CDR3 bases are TGTGCCAGCGGGGGGAGCAATCAGCCCCAGCATTTT. This encodes CASGGSNQPQHF.

The rearrangement joins TRBV5-1 to TRBJ2-1, with 11 nucleotides matching TRBD2. The germline V gene has CDR1 SGHRS and CDR2 YFSETQ. The CDR3 runs to 18 residues. Germline trimming cut 3 bases from V and 4 bases from J; bases unmatched to any gene: 12. CDR3 loop: CASSWGSTGLAGYNEQFF. In DNA, the CDR3 is TGCGCCAGCAGCTGGGGGTCAACTGGACTAGCGGGTTACAATGAGCAGTTCTTC.

V gene TRBV27 combines with J gene TRBJ2-3, with TRBD1 matching 7 bases. CDR1 MNHEY and CDR2 SMNVEV come from the germline V gene (reference sequence). The CDR3 covers 14 residues. The ends lost 4 bases at V and 6 bases at J; junction bases unmatched: 7. CDR3 residues: CASSSYRGGDTQYF. The CDR3 region has the DNA TGTGCCAGCAGTTCGTACAGGGGTGGGGATACGCAGTATTTT.

J is TRBJ2-3 and V is TRBV14; 7 nucleotides agree with TRBD2. This CDR3 comprises 14 residues. V gave up 4 bases and J gave up 11 bases; unmatched junction bases: 12. Germline V gene sequence: CDR1 SGHDN, CDR2 FVKESK. The CDR3 reads CASSPSLGGLVQYF. Here the CDR3 DNA reads TGTGCCAGCAGCCCATCCTTGGGGGGGTTGGTGCAGTATTTT.

The rearrangement joins TRBV28 to TRBJ2-1, with 9 bases identical to TRBD1. The germline V gene encodes CDR1 MDHEN and CDR2 SYDVKM. This CDR3 has 15 residues. V gave up 5 bases and J gave up 7 bases; unmatched junction bases: 9. The CDR3 DNA follows: TGTGCCAGCAGTACCCCCGGGACAGGGTTAAATGAGCAGTTCTTC. Translated: CASSTPGTGLNEQFF.

The CDR3 is CASSLTGGLYGYTF. CDR3 sequence (DNA): TGTGCCAGCAGCTTAACTGGGGGCCTCTATGGCTACACCTTC. The V gene is TRBV7-3, the J gene TRBJ1-2, with D maybe TRBD1 (6 bases). Germline V gene lookup returns CDR1 SGHTA and CDR2 FQGTGA. V was pared by 0 bases and J by 4 bases, with 9 bases between. The CDR3 has 14 amino acids.

V and J are TRBV28 and TRBJ2-7; either TRBD1 or TRBD2 may supply D (5 bases each). The V end was cut by 4 bases, the J end by 7 bases, with 17 bases between. CDR3 size: 14 residues. Germline assignment: CDR1 MDHEN and CDR2 SYDVKM. CDR3 loop: CASSYGGDLREQYF. The CDR3 nucleotides are TGTGCCAGCAGTTATGGGGGAGACTTGAGGGAGCAGTACTTC.

The chain couples TRBV4-2 to TRBJ1-4, with unresolved D. This CDR3 contains 14 residues. V gave up 7 bases and J gave up 3 bases, with 12 bases separating them. CDR1 is LGHNA, CDR2 YNFKEQ, per germline. The CDR3 coding sequence is TGTGCCAGCAAACAAGGAGAAGCTAATGAAAAACTGTTTTTT. Translated: CASKQGEANEKLFF.

The chain has TRBV7-9 and TRBJ2-2, with 8 bases matching TRBD2. Trimming at V came to 4 bases and at J to 2 bases, leaving 3 bases not matched to a gene. The CDR3 has 15 residues. Per germline, CDR1 SEHNR and CDR2 FQNEAQ (reference sequence). CDR3 region: CASSSTSVNTGELFF. In nucleotides, the CDR3 is TGTGCCAGCAGCTCGACTAGCGTTAACACCGGGGAGCTGTTTTTT.

This rearrangement joins TRBV3-1 (or the pseudogene TRBV3-2) to TRBJ2-7; tentative D call: TRBD1 (5 bases). Trimming cost V 3 bases and J 3 bases, with 9 bases left between them. The CDR3 is 13 residues long. CDR1 is LGHDT, CDR2 YNNKEL, per germline (reference sequence). The CDR3: CASSHEDIYEQYF. Here the CDR3 DNA reads TGTGCCAGCAGCCATGAGGACATCTACGAGCAGTACTTC.

This chain connects TRBV5-6 to TRBJ2-1; D might be TRBD1 or TRBD2, each matching 5 bases. Looked up from germline, CDR1 is SGHDT and CDR2 is YYEEEE. The CDR3 has 12 amino acids. V lost 0 bases and J 11 bases, leaving 9 bases between the germline ends. CDR3 nucleotides: TGTGCCAGCAGCTTGGGACCGGGGCAGCAGTTCTTC. It translates to CASSLGPGQQFF.

The gene calls are TRBV2 and TRBJ2-7, with D unclear. This CDR3 is built from 13 residues. CDR1 and CDR2 from the germline V gene are SNHLY and FYNNEI. V dropped 6 bases and J dropped 6 bases, with 15 bases sitting between them. The CDR3 here is CASRLAHGGEQYF. In nucleotides, the CDR3 is TGTGCCAGCAGGTTAGCCCATGGTGGCGAGCAGTACTTC. The whole variable domain, remainder taken from reference TRBV2 and TRBJ2-7, is EPEVTQTPSHQVTQMGQEVILRCVPISNHLYFYWYRQILGQKVEFLVSFYNNEISEKSEIFDDQFSVERPDGSNFTLKIRSTKLEDSAMYFCASRLAHGGEQYFGPGTRLTVT.

CDR3 loop: CASSPIITLGTTYEQYF. For the CDR3, the DNA is TGTGCCAGCAGCCCGATCATCACGTTGGGGACCACCTACGAGCAGTACTTC. The chain recombines TRBV7-9 with TRBJ2-7; D is perhaps TRBD1 or TRBD2 (5 bases each). The CDR3 covers 17 residues. V lost 5 bases and J 2 bases, leaving 22 bases between the germline ends. Germline-derived CDR1 and CDR2 are SEHNR and FQNEAQ (reference sequence).

The V and J genes are TRBV6-5 and TRBJ1-4, with D possibly being TRBD1 (5 bases). The germline CDR1 and CDR2 sequences are MNHEY and SVGAGI. This CDR3 contains 15 residues. Trimming removed 5 bases from V and 7 bases from J, with 17 bases in between. The CDR3 loop reads CASSSAGISGEKLFF. As DNA, the CDR3 is TGTGCCAGCAGTAGTGCAGGGATTTCGGGTGAAAAACTGTTTTTT.

The V and J genes are TRBV28 and TRBJ2-2, with D possibly TRBD1 on 5 matching bases. The CDR3 extends over 13 amino acids. Trimming cost V 8 bases and J 3 bases, with 10 bases left between them. Per the germline V gene, CDR1 is MDHEN and CDR2 is SYDVKM. The CDR3 DNA reads TGTGCCAGCCAGACAGTTTACACCGGGGAGCTGTTTTTT. The encoded protein is CASQTVYTGELFF.

The gene calls are TRBV2 and TRBJ2-1; 7 bases align to TRBD2. Germline CDR1 SNHLY, CDR2 FYNNEI. CDR3 size: 13 residues. V lost 7 bases to trimming and J lost 4 bases; unmatched junction nucleotides: 4. CDR3: CASMLAEYNEQFF. As DNA, the CDR3 is TGTGCCAGCATGCTAGCGGAATACAATGAGCAGTTCTTC.